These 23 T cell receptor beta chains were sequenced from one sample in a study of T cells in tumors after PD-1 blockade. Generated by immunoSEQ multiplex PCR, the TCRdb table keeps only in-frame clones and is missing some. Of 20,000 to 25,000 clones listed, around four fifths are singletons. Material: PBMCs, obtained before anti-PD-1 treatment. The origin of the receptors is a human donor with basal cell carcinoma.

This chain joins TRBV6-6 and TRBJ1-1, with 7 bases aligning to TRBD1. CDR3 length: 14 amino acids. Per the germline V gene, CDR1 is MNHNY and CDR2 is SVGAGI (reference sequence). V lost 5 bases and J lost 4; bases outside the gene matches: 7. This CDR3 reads CASSVTGRATEAFF. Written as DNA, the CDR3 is TGTGCCAGCAGTGTGACAGGGCGGGCCACTGAAGCTTTCTTT.

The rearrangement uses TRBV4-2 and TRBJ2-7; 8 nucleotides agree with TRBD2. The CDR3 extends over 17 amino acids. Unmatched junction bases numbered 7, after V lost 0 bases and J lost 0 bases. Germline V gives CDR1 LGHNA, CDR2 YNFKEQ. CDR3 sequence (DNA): TGTGCCAGCAGCCAAGAACAGCGGGAGAGCTACTCCTACGAGCAGTACTTC. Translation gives CASSQEQRESYSYEQYF.

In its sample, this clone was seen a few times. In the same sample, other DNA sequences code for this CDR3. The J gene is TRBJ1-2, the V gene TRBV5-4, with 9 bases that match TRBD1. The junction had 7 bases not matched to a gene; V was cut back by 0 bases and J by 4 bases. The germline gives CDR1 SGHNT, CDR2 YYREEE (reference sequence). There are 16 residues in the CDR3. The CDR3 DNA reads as TGTGCCAGCAGCTTGGGGCCGGGACAGGGAGGCTATGGCTACACCTTC. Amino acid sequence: CASSLGPGQGGYGYTF.

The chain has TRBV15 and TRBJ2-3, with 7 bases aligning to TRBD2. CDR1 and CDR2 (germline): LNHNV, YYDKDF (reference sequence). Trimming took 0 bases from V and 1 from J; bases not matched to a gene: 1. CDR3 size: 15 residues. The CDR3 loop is CATSRDRGGTDTQYF. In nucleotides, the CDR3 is TGTGCCACCAGCAGAGATCGGGGGGGCACAGATACGCAGTATTTT.

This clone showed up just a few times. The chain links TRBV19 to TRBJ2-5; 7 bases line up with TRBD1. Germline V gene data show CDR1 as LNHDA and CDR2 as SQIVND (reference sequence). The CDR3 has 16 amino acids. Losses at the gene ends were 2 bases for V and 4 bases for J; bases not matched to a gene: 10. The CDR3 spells CASSIPRGPGRETQYF. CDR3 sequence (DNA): TGTGCCAGTAGTATACCTAGGGGGCCGGGGCGAGAGACCCAGTACTTC. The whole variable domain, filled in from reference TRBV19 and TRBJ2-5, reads DGGITQSPKYLFRKEGQNVTLSCEQNLNHDAMYWYRQDPGQGLRLIYYSQIVNDFQKGDIAEGYSVSREKKESFPLTVTSAQKNPTAFYLCASSIPRGPGRETQYFGPGTRLLVL.

CDR3 nucleotide sequence: TGTGCCAGCAGATCCGGGACCGTCTACGAGCAGTACTTC. It specifies CASRSGTVYEQYF. V is TRBV6-6 and J is TRBJ2-7, with D perhaps matching TRBD1 or TRBD2 (5 bases each). Germline CDR1 MNHNY, CDR2 SVGAGI (reference sequence). This CDR3 has 13 amino acids. Trimming took off 6 bases at V and 3 bases at J, with 12 bases between the two ends.

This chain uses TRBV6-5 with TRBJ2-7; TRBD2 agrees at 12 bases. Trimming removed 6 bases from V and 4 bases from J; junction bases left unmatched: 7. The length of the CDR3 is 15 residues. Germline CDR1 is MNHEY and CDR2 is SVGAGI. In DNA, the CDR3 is TGTGCCAGCAGCCTACAACTAGCGGGGGGATACGAGCAGTACTTC. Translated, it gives CASSLQLAGGYEQYF.

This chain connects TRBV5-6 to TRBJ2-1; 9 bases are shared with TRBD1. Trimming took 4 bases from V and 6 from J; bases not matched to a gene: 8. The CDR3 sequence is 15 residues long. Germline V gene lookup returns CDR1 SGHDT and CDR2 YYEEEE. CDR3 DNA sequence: TGTGCCAGCAGCGACCGGGACAGGGTTGTCAATGAGCAGTTCTTC. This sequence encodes CASSDRDRVVNEQFF. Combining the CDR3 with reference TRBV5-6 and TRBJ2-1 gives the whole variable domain DAGVTQSPTHLIKTRGQQVTLRCSPKSGHDTVSWYQQALGQGPQFIFQYYEEEERQRGNFPDRFSGHQFPNYSSELNVNALLLGDSALYLCASSDRDRVVNEQFFGPGTRLTVL.

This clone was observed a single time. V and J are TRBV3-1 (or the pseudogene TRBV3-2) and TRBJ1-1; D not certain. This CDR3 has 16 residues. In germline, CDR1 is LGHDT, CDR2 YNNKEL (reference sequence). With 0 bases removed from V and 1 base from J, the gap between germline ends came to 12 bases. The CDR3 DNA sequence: TGTGCCAGCAGCCAAGATACTAGGCTCGCGAACACTGAAGCTTTCTTT. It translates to CASSQDTRLANTEAFF.

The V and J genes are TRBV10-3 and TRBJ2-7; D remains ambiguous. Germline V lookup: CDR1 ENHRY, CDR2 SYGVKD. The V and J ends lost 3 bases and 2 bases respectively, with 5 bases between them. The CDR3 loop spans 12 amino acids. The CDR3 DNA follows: TGTGCCATCAGTGACCAAACCTACGAGCAGTACTTC. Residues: CAISDQTYEQYF.

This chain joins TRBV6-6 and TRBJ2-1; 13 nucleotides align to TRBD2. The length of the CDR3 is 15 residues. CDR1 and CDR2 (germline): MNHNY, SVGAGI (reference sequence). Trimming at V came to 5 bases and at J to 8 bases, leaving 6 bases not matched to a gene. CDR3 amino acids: CASSDTSGGAYEQFF. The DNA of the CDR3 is TGTGCCAGCAGTGACACTAGCGGGGGGGCCTATGAGCAGTTCTTC.

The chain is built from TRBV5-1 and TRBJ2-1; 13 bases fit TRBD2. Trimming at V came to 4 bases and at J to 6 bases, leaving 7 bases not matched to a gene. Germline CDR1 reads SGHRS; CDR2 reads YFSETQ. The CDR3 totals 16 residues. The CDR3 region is CASSVQGLAGVNEQFF. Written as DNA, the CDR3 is TGCGCCAGCAGCGTGCAAGGACTAGCGGGAGTCAATGAGCAGTTCTTC.

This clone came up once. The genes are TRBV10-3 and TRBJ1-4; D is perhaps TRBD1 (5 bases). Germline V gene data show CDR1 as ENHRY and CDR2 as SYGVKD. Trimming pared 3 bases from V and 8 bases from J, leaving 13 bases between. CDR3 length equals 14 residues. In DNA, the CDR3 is TGTGCCATCAGTGAAGGGGTTAAGGGCGAAAAACTGTTTTTT. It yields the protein CAISEGVKGEKLFF.

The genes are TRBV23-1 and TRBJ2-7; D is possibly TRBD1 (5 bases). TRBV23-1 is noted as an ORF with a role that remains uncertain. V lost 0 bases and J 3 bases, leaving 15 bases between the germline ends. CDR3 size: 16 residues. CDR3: CASSQSSRGSDYEQYF. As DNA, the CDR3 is TGCGCCAGCAGTCAATCTTCAAGGGGTTCCGACTACGAGCAGTACTTC.

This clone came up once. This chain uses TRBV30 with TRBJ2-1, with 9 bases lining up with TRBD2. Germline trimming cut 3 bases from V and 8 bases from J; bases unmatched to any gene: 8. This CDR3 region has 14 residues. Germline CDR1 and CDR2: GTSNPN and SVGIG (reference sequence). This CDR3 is CAWRPGGRVHEQFF. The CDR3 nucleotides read TGTGCCTGGAGACCCGGCGGGAGGGTCCATGAGCAGTTCTTC.

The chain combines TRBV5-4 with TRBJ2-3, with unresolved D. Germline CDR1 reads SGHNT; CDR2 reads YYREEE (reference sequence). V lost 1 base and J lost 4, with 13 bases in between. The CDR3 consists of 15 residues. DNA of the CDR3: TGTGCCAGCAGCTTGCTCCTCCGGCGATCAGATACGCAGTATTTT. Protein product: CASSLLLRRSDTQYF.

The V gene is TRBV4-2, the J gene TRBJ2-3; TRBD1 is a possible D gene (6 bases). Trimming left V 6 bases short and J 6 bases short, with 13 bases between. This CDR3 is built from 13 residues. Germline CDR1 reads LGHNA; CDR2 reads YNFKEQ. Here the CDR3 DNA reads TGTGCCAGCAGACAGACAGGCGGGGATACGCAGTATTTT. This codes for CASRQTGGDTQYF.

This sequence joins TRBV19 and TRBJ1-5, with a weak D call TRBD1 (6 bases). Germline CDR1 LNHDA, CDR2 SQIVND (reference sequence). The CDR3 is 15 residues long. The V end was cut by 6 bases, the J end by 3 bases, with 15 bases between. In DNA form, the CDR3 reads TGTGCCAGTAGCGGGGGCTTGGGTGACAATCAGCCCCAGCATTTT. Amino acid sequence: CASSGGLGDNQPQHF.

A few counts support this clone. The CDR3 nucleotides read TGTGCCAGCAGTTTACTGGGGGGCGAGCAGTACTTC. It codes for CASSLLGGEQYF. The gene calls are TRBV12-3 or TRBV12-4 and TRBJ2-7; D is possibly TRBD2 (6 bases). Deletions cut 2 bases from V and 6 bases from J, with 8 bases between. The CDR3 sequence is 12 residues long.

CDR3 protein: CASSGDNPQPQHF. CDR3 coding DNA: TGTGCCAGCAGTGGGGACAATCCTCAGCCCCAGCATTTT. The chain carries TRBV2 and TRBJ1-5; TRBD1 is a possible D gene (6 bases). CDR1 and CDR2 from the germline V gene are SNHLY and FYNNEI. The V end was cut by 4 bases, the J end by 6 bases, with 10 bases between. This CDR3 is built from 13 residues.

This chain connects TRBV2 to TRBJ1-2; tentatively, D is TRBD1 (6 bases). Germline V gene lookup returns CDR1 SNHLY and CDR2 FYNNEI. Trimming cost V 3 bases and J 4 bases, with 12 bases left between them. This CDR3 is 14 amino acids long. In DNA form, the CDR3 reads TGTGCCAGCAGTGATAGGGGGGCTGTCTATGGCTACACCTTC. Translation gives CASSDRGAVYGYTF.

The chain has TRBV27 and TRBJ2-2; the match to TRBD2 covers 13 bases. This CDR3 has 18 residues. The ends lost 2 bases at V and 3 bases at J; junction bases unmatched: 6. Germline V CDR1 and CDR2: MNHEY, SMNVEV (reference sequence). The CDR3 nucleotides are TGTGCCAGCAGTTTAACCCCACTAGCGGGAGGGGACACCGGGGAGCTGTTTTTT. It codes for CASSLTPLAGGDTGELFF.

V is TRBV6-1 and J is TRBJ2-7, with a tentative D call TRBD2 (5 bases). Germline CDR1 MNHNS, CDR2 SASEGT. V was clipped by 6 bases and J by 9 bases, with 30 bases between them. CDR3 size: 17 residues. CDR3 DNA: TGTGCCAGCAGGGAAAAGACCCTTGGACTGATTGAAGTAGGGCAGTACTTC. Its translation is CASREKTLGLIEVGQYF.